These T cell receptor beta chains were read from a single sample in a study of beta chain features in type 1 diabetes. Produced via immunoSEQ multiplex PCR; TCRdb's table is partial and in-frame only. Among about 320,000 clones listed, less than 15% were seen once. Material: central memory CD4+ T cells from blood. These receptors were obtained from a man aged 25-45 years in good health. The CDR3 runs from the conserved cysteine through the conserved F or W. Fields, in order: V gene, clone size, D gene, J gene, CDR3 DNA, CDR3 protein. A D gene is named only where the DNA matches it firmly. Only part of the rows carry a size: once, few, many, or a class if the clone is expanded.

>TRBV21-1|few|NA|TRBJ2-3
TGTGCCAGCAGCTTGCGGACTAGTAAAAGCACAGATACGCAGTATTTT
CASSLRTSKSTDTQYF
>TRBV6-6|NA|NA|TRBJ2-7
TGTGCCAGCATAGGCAGGAGCTCCTACGAGCAGTACTTC
CASIGRSSYEQYF
>TRBV6-6|few|NA|TRBJ1-6
TGTGCCAGCAGTTACCGGCAGAATAATTCACCCCTCCACTTT
CASSYRQNNSPLHF
>TRBV7-2|NA|NA|TRBJ1-1
TGTGCCAGCAGCTTAATGGTCCACACTGAAGCTTTCTTT
CASSLMVHTEAFF
>TRBV5-4|NA|NA|TRBJ2-6
TGCGCCAGCAGCCAAGGCGCCCAATTAACTGGGGCCAACGTCCTGACTTTC
CASSQGAQLTGANVLTF
>TRBV10-3|many|NA|TRBJ1-3
TGTGCCATCAGTGGCGAACAGGGAAACACCATATATTTT
CAISGEQGNTIYF
>TRBV2|many|NA|TRBJ1-3
TGTGCCAGCAGCCGACAGGGAAACACCATATATTTT
CASSRQGNTIYF
>TRBV7-9|few|NA|TRBJ1-4
TGTGCCAGCAGCTTAGGAGGGGGGGACACTGAAAAACTGTTTTTT
CASSLGGGDTEKLFF
>TRBV11-3|few|TRBD2|TRBJ2-1
TGTGCCAGCAGCCCCGGGACTAGCGGGAGTGGGGTGCAGTTCTTC
CASSPGTSGSGVQFF
>TRBV9|NA|TRBD2|TRBJ2-1
TGTGCCAGCAGCGTAGCCCCCCGGGGGGGAGACTACAATGAGCAGTTCTTC
CASSVAPRGGDYNEQFF
>TRBV7-2|few|TRBD1|TRBJ1-1
TGTGCCAGCAGAAAAACCCTCGGGACAGGCACTGAAGCTTTCTTT
CASRKTLGTGTEAFF
>TRBV30|few|NA|TRBJ2-1
TGTGCCTGGAGTCGTGGGTTCAATGAGCAGTTCTTC
CAWSRGFNEQFF
>TRBV4-1|NA|NA|TRBJ2-1
TGCGCCAGCAGCCAAGATGGGAAGGATTACAATGAGCAGTTCTTC
CASSQDGKDYNEQFF
>TRBV19|few|NA|TRBJ2-5
TGTGCCAGTACGCGGAGTAGAAGCGGAGAGACCCAGTACTTC
CASTRSRSGETQYF
>TRBV6-1|NA|NA|TRBJ2-7
TGTGCCAGCAGTTCTGTTTCCGAGCAGTACTTC
CASSSVSEQYF
>TRBV9|few|NA|TRBJ2-3
TGTGCCAGCAAAGTAAATCCCGGGGGCACAGATACGCAGTATTTT
CASKVNPGGTDTQYF
>TRBV12-5|NA|NA|TRBJ1-5
TGTGCTAGTGCCCAAGCGTCCGGCGGTTATAGCAATCAGCCCCAGCATTTT
CASAQASGGYSNQPQHF
>TRBV11-3|once|NA|TRBJ2-1
TGTGCCAGCAGGAACACAAGGCGCAATGAGCAGTTCTTC
CASRNTRRNEQFF
>TRBV5-1|NA|NA|TRBJ1-2
TGCGCCAGCAGCTTGGCTAGTACAGGGACCTATGGCTACACCTTC
CASSLASTGTYGYTF
>TRBV2|many|TRBD2|TRBJ2-5
TGTGCCAGCAGCCGGGGGACTAGACAAGAGACCCAGTACTTC
CASSRGTRQETQYF
>TRBV7-3|NA|TRBD1|TRBJ2-3
TGTGCCAGCAGCATACGCGACAGGGCGGATACGCAGTATTTT
CASSIRDRADTQYF
>TRBV27|NA|NA|TRBJ1-1
TGTGCCAGCAGTTATTCGGACGGGACTAGGAGAGCTTTCTTT
CASSYSDGTRRAFF
>TRBV14|medium-sized|NA|TRBJ2-6
TGTGCCAGCAGCCGCCGCTCTGGGGCCAACGTCCTGACTTTC
CASSRRSGANVLTF
>TRBV11-3|NA|TRBD2|TRBJ2-1
TGTGCCAGCAGCTTAGATCTGAGCGGGAGTAATGAGCAGTTCTTC
CASSLDLSGSNEQFF
>TRBV9|NA|NA|TRBJ2-2
TGTGCCAGCAGCCCCCCAGGGTTAAGGAACACCGGGGAGCTGTTTTTT
CASSPPGLRNTGELFF
>TRBV4-2|few|NA|TRBJ2-5
TGTGCCAGCAGCCAAGACCCTAGCTTCGAAGAGACCCAGTACTTC
CASSQDPSFEETQYF
>TRBV29-1|few|TRBD1|TRBJ2-1
TGCAGCGTTGAACGCGGGACAGGGACGCATGAGCAGTTCTTC
CSVERGTGTHEQFF
>TRBV7-8|NA|NA|TRBJ1-2
TGTGCCAGCAGCTTAGCGTCCTCGAGCGGCTATGGCTACACCTTC
CASSLASSSGYGYTF
>TRBV5-4|many|NA|TRBJ2-2
TGTGCCAGCAGCCCCAGTACCGGGGAGCTGTTTTTT
CASSPSTGELFF
>TRBV5-1|few|NA|TRBJ2-2
TGCGCCAGCAGCTTGGCGACATCTTCGAACACCGGGGAGCTGTTTTTT
CASSLATSSNTGELFF
>TRBV6-1|few|NA|TRBJ1-2
TGTGCCAGCAGTAAGGGACCCTCAGGTGCGGGGGGCTACACCTTC
CASSKGPSGAGGYTF
>TRBV2|NA|NA|TRBJ2-7
TGTGCCTGCTCCTACCAGTCCCTCACCGAGCAGTACTTC
CACSYQSLTEQYF
>TRBV27|many|TRBD1|TRBJ2-4
TGTGCCAGCAGTTCGTCGCGACAGGGCAAAGACATTCAGTACTTC
CASSSSRQGKDIQYF
>TRBV14|NA|TRBD1|TRBJ2-7
TGTGCCAGCAGCCAAGATCGGCGGACAGGCGGTTACGAGCAGTACTTC
CASSQDRRTGGYEQYF
>TRBV10-3|NA|TRBD1|TRBJ2-1
TGTGCCATCAGTGAGAAGGGGGCGTTCGGTGAGCAGTTCTTC
CAISEKGAFGEQFF
>TRBV18|few|TRBD1|TRBJ2-5
TGTGCCAGCTCACCAAGGGGACAGGACAACAAATGGTACTTC
CASSPRGQDNKWYF
>TRBV15|many|NA|TRBJ2-5
TGTGCCACCAGCAGAGATGTAGAAGAGACCCAGTACTTC
CATSRDVEETQYF
>TRBV2|NA|NA|TRBJ2-1
TGTGCCAGCAGCCCCACGCGCGGCAGAATTGAGCAGTTCTTC
CASSPTRGRIEQFF
>TRBV2|NA|NA|TRBJ2-5
TGTGCCAGCAGTGGGGCCTCATTCCAAGAGACCCAGTACTTC
CASSGASFQETQYF
>TRBV19|few|TRBD1|TRBJ1-5
TGTGCCAGTAGGGACAGGGATCAGCCCCAGCATTTT
CASRDRDQPQHF
>TRBV7-8|NA|TRBD2|TRBJ2-1
TGTGCCAGCAGCTTAACGAAATATAGCGGGGATGAGCAGTTCTTC
CASSLTKYSGDEQFF
>TRBV4-2|NA|NA|TRBJ2-1
TGTGCCAGCAGTACCGGGACATACAATGAGCAGTTCTTC
CASSTGTYNEQFF
>TRBV11-2|few|NA|TRBJ2-1
TGTGCCAGCAGCTTGGACAGTCCCTACAATGAGCAGTTCTTC
CASSLDSPYNEQFF
>TRBV4-1|NA|NA|TRBJ2-2
TGCGCCAGCAGCCAACCCCTGGGGCTTAGTGACACCGGGGAGCTGTTTTTT
CASSQPLGLSDTGELFF
>TRBV11-2|NA|NA|TRBJ2-1
TGTGCCAGCAGCTTAACGAATGAGCAGTTCTTC
CASSLTNEQFF
>TRBV4-3|once|NA|TRBJ1-1
TGCGCCAGCAGCCAAGAAGAGCGTGGGGCAGCTTTCTTT
CASSQEERGAAFF
>TRBV2|NA|NA|TRBJ2-3
TGTGCCAGCAGTGAAACAGGGCCTAGCACAGATACGCAGTATTTT
CASSETGPSTDTQYF
>TRBV27|NA|NA|TRBJ1-5
TGTGCCAGCAGTTTCGAGGGGTGGGGAAATCAGCCCCAGCATTTT
CASSFEGWGNQPQHF
>TRBV5-6|few|NA|TRBJ2-1
TGTGCCAGCAGCTTGGATCGCCAGGCCTCCTACAATGAGCAGTTCTTC
CASSLDRQASYNEQFF
>TRBV5-4|many|NA|TRBJ2-3
TGTGCCAGCAGCTTCGGCGTACCCAGGGATACGCAGTATTTT
CASSFGVPRDTQYF
>TRBV6-5|NA|TRBD2|TRBJ2-1
TGTGCCAGCAGCCCGGGACTACCCTACATGGTTGAGCAGTTCTTC
CASSPGLPYMVEQFF
>TRBV19|few|TRBD1|TRBJ2-5
TGTGCCAGTAGTATGACAGGGGTTGTAGGAGAGACCCAGTACTTC
CASSMTGVVGETQYF
>TRBV9|few|NA|TRBJ1-5
TGTGCCAGCAGCGTAGGTCCGGGGGCAAGTCAGCCCCAGCATTTT
CASSVGPGASQPQHF
>TRBV5-5|NA|NA|TRBJ2-6
TGTGCCAGCAGCTTGTGGGGAGCTGGGGCCAACGTCCTGACTTTC
CASSLWGAGANVLTF